The 16 T cell receptor beta chains given below trace back to one sample, sequenced in a study of blood T cells in healthy people across ages. The second PCR ran about 6 to 12 cycles with a sample-barcoded 5' primer and J-beta primers. MiXCR, applied by TCRdb to the 5' RACE reads, yields one record per CDR3 protein. The sample has some 1.4 million distinct CDR3 sequences, approximately 42% seen once; the top ten hold 7.9%. Sequences were obtained from blood. The receptors originated from a woman aged 18-30 years in good health.

The gene calls are TRBV24-1 and TRBJ2-7, with TRBD1 identical over 9 bases. V was pared by 4 bases and J by 7 bases, with 10 bases of the junction left unmatched. This CDR3 is 15 amino acids long. The germline V gene encodes CDR1 KGHDR and CDR2 SFDVKD. The DNA of the CDR3 is TGTGCCACCAGTGACCGCCGGGACAGGGTCAATGAGCAGTACTTC. This translates into CATSDRRDRVNEQYF.

This clonotype was counted between two and nine times. The gene calls are TRBV6-2 or TRBV6-3 and TRBJ1-2, with 9 bases aligning to TRBD1. V gave up 3 bases and J gave up 0 bases; unmatched junction bases: 2. There are 15 residues in the CDR3. Germline-derived CDR1 and CDR2 are MNHEY and SVGEGT. CDR3 protein: CASSYRTGANYGYTF. CDR3 bases: TGTGCCAGCAGTTATAGGACAGGGGCTAACTATGGCTACACCTTC.

This clonotype was detected once. V gene TRBV5-1 combines with J gene TRBJ2-5; 7 nucleotides match TRBD2. In germline, CDR1 is SGHRS, CDR2 YFSETQ. The CDR3 consists of 15 residues. Trimming removed 4 bases from V and 11 bases from J; junction bases left unmatched: 17. The CDR3 coding sequence is TGCGCCAGCAGCGTCTGGGGGGGTACGGTCGATGAGCAGTACTTC. Translated, it gives CASSVWGGTVDEQYF.

V gene TRBV18 combines with J gene TRBJ2-3; TRBD2 might be the D (6 bases). The CDR3 contains 18 residues. The germline V and J ends were trimmed by 3 bases and 3 bases, with 22 bases remaining between them. Germline CDR1 KGHSH, CDR2 LQKENI. The CDR3 spells CASSPPKSGLGTTDTQYF. CDR3 nucleotides: TGTGCCAGCTCACCCCCTAAGAGTGGACTGGGGACTACAGATACGCAGTATTTT.

V usage is TRBV5-6 and J usage is TRBJ1-1, with TRBD1 matching 7 bases. CDR3 length: 16 amino acids. The germline CDR1 and CDR2 sequences are SGHDT and YYEEEE. V was pared by 0 bases and J by 9 bases, with 14 bases of the junction left unmatched. Here the CDR3 reads CASSLVVTGYATKAFF. CDR3 bases: TGTGCCAGCAGCTTGGTCGTGACAGGGTACGCTACTAAAGCTTTCTTT.

V usage is TRBV7-9 and J usage is TRBJ1-4; D is unresolved. Germline assignment: CDR1 SEHNR and CDR2 FQNEAQ (reference sequence). V lost 6 bases to trimming and J lost 0 bases, with 8 bases between them. CDR3 length: 14 residues. The CDR3 sequence is CASSYTATNEKLFF. CDR3 nucleotide sequence: TGTGCCAGCAGTTATACTGCAACTAATGAAAAACTGTTTTTT.

This clonotype was picked up one time. The chain couples TRBV7-2 to TRBJ2-5; a possible D gene is TRBD1 (5 bases). TRBJ2-7 matches the DNA end more closely, so the J call is doubtful. The CDR3 runs to 14 residues. From germline, CDR1 is SGHTA and CDR2 FQGNSA. The CDR3, as DNA: TGTGCCAGCAGCTCCGACAGCCTATTGTACGAGCAGTACTTC. Its translation is CASSSDSLLYEQYF.

V usage is TRBV12-3 or TRBV12-4 and J usage is TRBJ2-3, with TRBD2 identical over 7 bases. The junction had 3 bases not matched to a gene; V was cut back by 2 bases and J by 4 bases. This CDR3 is built from 14 residues. CDR3 coding DNA: TGTGCCAGCAGTTTAAGGGCGGGAGCAGATACGCAGTATTTT. Amino acid sequence: CASSLRAGADTQYF.

Comments on this clonotype: This may stem from a read error, because a much larger clone lies one nucleotide away. The V and J genes are TRBV12-3 or TRBV12-4 and TRBJ2-3, with no clear D. This CDR3 has 11 residues. As DNA, the CDR3 is TGTGCCAGCAGACTTCAAGATACGCGGTATTTT. Protein product: CASRLQDTRYF.

The J gene is TRBJ1-1, the V gene TRBV12-3 or TRBV12-4, with TRBD1 matching over 7 bases. The V segment lost 5 bases and the J segment 5 bases; nucleotides outside the gene matches: 5. The CDR3 extends over 13 amino acids. CDR3 sequence reads: CASSRQGWTEAFF. CDR3 sequence (DNA): TGTGCCAGCAGTCGACAGGGTTGGACTGAAGCTTTCTTT.

CDR3 amino acids: CASSEALSGYEQYF. CDR3 coding DNA: TGTGCCAGCAGTGAAGCGCTGTCCGGCTACGAGCAGTACTTC. This chain uses TRBV6-1 with TRBJ2-7; D is unclear. CDR3 size: 14 residues. Germline CDR1 reads MNHNS; CDR2 reads SASEGT. The germline V and J ends were trimmed by 0 bases and 3 bases, with 9 bases remaining between them.

The chain recombines TRBV27 with TRBJ2-5; 11 positions agree with TRBD2. CDR1 MNHEY and CDR2 SMNVEV come from the germline V gene (reference sequence). After removal of 7 bases from V and 4 bases from J, the junction contained 8 bases not matched to a gene. The length of the CDR3 is 15 residues. The DNA for the CDR3 is TGTGCCAGCAAATCCCGACTAGCGGGGACAGAGACCCAGTACTTC. Its protein is CASKSRLAGTETQYF.

The chain carries TRBV10-1 and TRBJ2-3, with TRBD2 identical over 7 bases. The length of the CDR3 is 21 residues. V shed 1 base, J shed 6 bases, and the junction held 25 bases outside the gene matches. Germline V lookup: CDR1 WNHNN, CDR2 SYGVQD (reference sequence). The DNA for the CDR3 is TGCGCCAGCAGTGAGTTCCCGCGAAAAACCCCTAGCGGACCTGGGGGGGATACGCAGTATTTT. Translated: CASSEFPRKTPSGPGGDTQYF.

V gene TRBV5-6 combines with J gene TRBJ1-4, with unresolved D. V was clipped by 1 base and J by 10 bases, with 8 bases between them. The CDR3 runs 12 residues. Germline V gives CDR1 SGHDT, CDR2 YYEEEE. The CDR3 DNA sequence: TGTGCCAGCAGCTTGAAGTCCGGAAAACTGTTTTTT. As protein: CASSLKSGKLFF.

This chain uses TRBV29-1 with TRBJ1-1; 7 nucleotides line up with TRBD1. The length of the CDR3 is 14 residues. Losses at the gene ends were 6 bases for V and 0 bases for J; bases not matched to a gene: 7. CDR1 is SQVTM and CDR2 is ANQGSEA in the germline V gene. The CDR3 DNA reads TGCAGCGTCTATAGACAGGGCATGAACACTGAAGCTTTCTTT. Translated: CSVYRQGMNTEAFF.

The chain recombines TRBV12-3 or TRBV12-4 with TRBJ1-1, with 9 bases matching TRBD1. V lost 6 bases, J lost 1 base, and 6 bases stayed unmatched. CDR3 length: 15 residues. The CDR3 sequence is CASSPQGQGNTEAFF. The CDR3 DNA sequence: TGTGCCAGCAGCCCGCAGGGACAGGGGAACACTGAAGCTTTCTTT.